The source of this TCR beta chain is a study of blood T cell repertoires in COVID-19. Background on the study: Researchers got acute and convalescent COVID-19 samples from the United States, Italy and Spain. Sample material is recorded as cDNA or gDNA derived from T cells, B-cell-depleted T cells, or PBMCs.

Per the original data handling: Quantification of nucleated cells was approximated via reference gene primer amplification. TCRdb keeps only in-frame clones here, not all; method: immunoSEQ multiplex PCR. V and J calls plus clone size are reproduced from that table; the DNA served to infer D and trimming. Of about 97,000 clones in the sample, approximately 91% were seen once. Trimming took 7 bases from V and 3 from J; bases not matched to a gene: 7. CDR1 and CDR2 from the germline V gene are MNHNY and SVGAGI (reference sequence). This CDR3 contains 14 residues. The TCR sequence derives from a man aged 50 to 59 with acute or convalescent COVID-19. This chain connects TRBV6-6 to TRBJ1-1; 8 bases align to TRBD1. Specimen: peripheral blood. CDR3 sequence: CASIKDRADTEAFF. The CDR3 coding sequence is TGTGCCAGCATCAAGGACAGGGCCGACACTGAAGCTTTCTTT.